Below, one T cell receptor beta chain is given with its context. Its matching antigen is unknown. Reverse transcribing all isolated RNA meant expressed TCRB transcripts were sequenced. Sequenced by immunoSEQ multiplex PCR; TCRdb stores in-frame clones only, minus some. The repertoire holds a few hundred thousand clones, with under 20% as singletons. Sorted populations were all over 98% pure. These data originate in a study of beta chain features in type 1 diabetes. Study-level findings and limits: Fewer insertions but more deletions were seen at VDJ junctions in type 1 diabetes patients. Moderate yet significant TCRB CDR3 shortening was seen in Type 1 diabetes patients in all four CD4+ subsets. A greater similarity of naive, central memory and Treg TCRB repertoires was seen among patients than among healthy donors.

Sequenced sample: naive CD4+ T cells from blood. This TCR derives from a man younger than 45 with type 1 diabetes.

The CDR3 DNA reads as TGTGCCACCGCATATTCGACACAGGGCTATGGCTACACCTTC. This gives the protein CATAYSTQGYGYTF. J is TRBJ1-2 and V is TRBV15; D possibly corresponds to TRBD1 (6 bases). Germline V CDR1 and CDR2: LNHNV, YYDKDF (reference sequence). The ends were cut back, 8 bases at V and 4 bases at J, with 17 bases in the middle. The CDR3 spans 14 residues.